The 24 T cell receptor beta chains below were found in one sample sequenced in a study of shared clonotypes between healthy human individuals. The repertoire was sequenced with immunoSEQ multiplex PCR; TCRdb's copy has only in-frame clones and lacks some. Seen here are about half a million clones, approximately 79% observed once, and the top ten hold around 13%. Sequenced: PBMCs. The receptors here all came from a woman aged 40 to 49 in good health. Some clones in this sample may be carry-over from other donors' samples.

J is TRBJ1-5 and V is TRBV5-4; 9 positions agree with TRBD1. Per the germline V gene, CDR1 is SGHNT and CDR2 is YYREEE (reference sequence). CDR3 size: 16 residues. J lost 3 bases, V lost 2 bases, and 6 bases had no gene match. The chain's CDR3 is CASSFGGQGTNQPQHF. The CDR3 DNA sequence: TGTGCCAGCAGCTTTGGGGGACAGGGTACCAATCAGCCCCAGCATTTT.

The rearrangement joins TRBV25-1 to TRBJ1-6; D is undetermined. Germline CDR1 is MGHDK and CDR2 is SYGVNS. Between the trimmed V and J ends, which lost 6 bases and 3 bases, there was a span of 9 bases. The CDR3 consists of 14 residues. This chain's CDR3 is CASSEAGYNSPLHF. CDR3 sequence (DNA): TGTGCCAGCAGCGAAGCGGGCTATAATTCACCCCTCCACTTT.

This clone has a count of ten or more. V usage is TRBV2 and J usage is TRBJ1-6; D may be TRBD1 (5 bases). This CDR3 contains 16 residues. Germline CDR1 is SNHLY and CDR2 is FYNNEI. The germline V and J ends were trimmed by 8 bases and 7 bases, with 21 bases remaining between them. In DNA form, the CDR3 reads TGTGCCAGCGTACTCACCCGGGGCAGTGAGAATTCACCCCTCCACTTT. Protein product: CASVLTRGSENSPLHF.

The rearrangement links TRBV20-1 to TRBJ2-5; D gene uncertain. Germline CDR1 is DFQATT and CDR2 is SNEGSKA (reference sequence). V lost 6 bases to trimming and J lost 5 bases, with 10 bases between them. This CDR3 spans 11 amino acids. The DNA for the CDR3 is TGCAGTGCCGAAAGCCACGAGACCCAGTACTTC. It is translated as CSAESHETQYF.

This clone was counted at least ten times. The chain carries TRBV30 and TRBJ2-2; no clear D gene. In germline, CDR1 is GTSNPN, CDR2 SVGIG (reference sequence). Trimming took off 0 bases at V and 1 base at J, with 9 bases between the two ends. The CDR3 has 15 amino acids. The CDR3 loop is CAWSVKEWNTGELFF. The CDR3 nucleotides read TGTGCCTGGAGTGTCAAGGAGTGGAACACCGGGGAGCTGTTTTTT.

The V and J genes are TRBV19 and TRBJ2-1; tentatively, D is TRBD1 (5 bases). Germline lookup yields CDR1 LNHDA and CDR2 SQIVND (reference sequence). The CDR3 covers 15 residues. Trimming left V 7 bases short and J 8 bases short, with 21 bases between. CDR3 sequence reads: CASKKTELPEYEQFF. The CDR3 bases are TGTGCCAGTAAAAAGACAGAACTCCCGGAATATGAGCAGTTCTTC. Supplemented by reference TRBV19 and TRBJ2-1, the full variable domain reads DGGITQSPKYLFRKEGQNVTLSCEQNLNHDAMYWYRQDPGQGLRLIYYSQIVNDFQKGDIAEGYSVSREKKESFPLTVTSAQKNPTAFYLCASKKTELPEYEQFFGPGTRLTVL.

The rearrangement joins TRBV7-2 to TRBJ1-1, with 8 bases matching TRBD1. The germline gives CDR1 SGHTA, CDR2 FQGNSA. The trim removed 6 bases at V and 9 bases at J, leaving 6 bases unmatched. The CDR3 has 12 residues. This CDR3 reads CASSNDRGKAFF. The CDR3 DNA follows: TGTGCCAGCAGTAACGACAGGGGTAAAGCTTTCTTT. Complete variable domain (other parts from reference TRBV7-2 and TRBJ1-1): GAGVSQSPSNKVTEKGKDVELRCDPISGHTALYWYRQSLGQGLEFLIYFQGNSAPDKSGLPSDRFSAERTGGSVSTLTIQRTQQEDSAVYLCASSNDRGKAFFGQGTRLTVV.

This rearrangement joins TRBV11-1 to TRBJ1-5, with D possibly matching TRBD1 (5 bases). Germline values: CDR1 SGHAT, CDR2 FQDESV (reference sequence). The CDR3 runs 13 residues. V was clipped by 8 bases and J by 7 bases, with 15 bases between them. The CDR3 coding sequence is TGTGCCAGCGCCCCGGGGGTCGAACAGCCCCAGCATTTT. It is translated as CASAPGVEQPQHF.

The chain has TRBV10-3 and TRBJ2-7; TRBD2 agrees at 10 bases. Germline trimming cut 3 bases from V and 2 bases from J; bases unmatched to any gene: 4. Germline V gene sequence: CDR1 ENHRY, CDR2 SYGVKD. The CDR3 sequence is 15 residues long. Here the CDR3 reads CAISDGLAATYEQYF. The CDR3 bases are TGTGCCATCAGTGACGGACTAGCGGCTACCTACGAGCAGTACTTC.

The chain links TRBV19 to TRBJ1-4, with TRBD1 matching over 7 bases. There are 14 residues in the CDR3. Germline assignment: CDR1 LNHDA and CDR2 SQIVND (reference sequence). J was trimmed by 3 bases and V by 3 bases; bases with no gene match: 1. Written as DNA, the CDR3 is TGTGCCAGTAGTATCCAGGGGGCTAATGAAAAACTGTTTTTT. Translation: CASSIQGANEKLFF.

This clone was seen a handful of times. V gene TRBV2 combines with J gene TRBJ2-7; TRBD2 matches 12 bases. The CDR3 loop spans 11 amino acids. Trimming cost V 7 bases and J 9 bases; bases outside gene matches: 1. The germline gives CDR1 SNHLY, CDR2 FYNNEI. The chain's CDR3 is CASKLAGGQYF. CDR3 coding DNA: TGTGCCAGCAAACTAGCGGGAGGGCAGTACTTC.

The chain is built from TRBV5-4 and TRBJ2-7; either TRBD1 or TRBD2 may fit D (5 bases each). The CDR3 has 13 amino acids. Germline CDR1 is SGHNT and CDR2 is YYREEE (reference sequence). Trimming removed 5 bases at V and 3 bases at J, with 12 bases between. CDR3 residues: CASSPGHFYEQYF. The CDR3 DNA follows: TGTGCCAGCAGTCCGGGGCATTTCTACGAGCAGTACTTC.

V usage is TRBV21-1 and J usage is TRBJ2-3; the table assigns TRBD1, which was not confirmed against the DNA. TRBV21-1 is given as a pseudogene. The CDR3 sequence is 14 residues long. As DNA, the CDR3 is TGTGCCAGCAGCAAAGAACATAGCACAGATACGCAGTATTTT. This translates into CASSKEHSTDTQYF.

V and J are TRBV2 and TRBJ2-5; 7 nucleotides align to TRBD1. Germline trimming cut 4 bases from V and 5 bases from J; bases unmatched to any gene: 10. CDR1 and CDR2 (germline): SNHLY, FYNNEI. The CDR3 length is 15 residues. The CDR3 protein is CASSGRDRGAETQYF. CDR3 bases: TGTGCCAGCAGTGGCCGGGACAGAGGTGCGGAGACCCAGTACTTC.

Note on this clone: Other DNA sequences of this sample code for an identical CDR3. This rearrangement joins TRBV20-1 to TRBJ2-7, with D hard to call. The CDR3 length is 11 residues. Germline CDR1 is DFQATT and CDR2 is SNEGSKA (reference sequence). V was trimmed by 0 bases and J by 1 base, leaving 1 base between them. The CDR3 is CSARDSYEQYF. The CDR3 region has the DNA TGCAGTGCTAGAGATTCCTACGAGCAGTACTTC.

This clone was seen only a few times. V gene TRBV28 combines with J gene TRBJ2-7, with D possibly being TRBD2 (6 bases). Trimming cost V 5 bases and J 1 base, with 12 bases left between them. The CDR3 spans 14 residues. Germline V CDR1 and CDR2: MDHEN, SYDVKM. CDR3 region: CASSPRDFSYEQYF. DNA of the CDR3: TGTGCCAGCAGTCCCCGGGACTTTTCCTACGAGCAGTACTTC.

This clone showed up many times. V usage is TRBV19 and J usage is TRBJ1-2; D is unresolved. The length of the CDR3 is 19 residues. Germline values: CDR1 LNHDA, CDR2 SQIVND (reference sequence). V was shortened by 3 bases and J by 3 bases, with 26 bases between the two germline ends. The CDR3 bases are TGTGCCAGTAGTATGAGTTTTAGACTCACCCAACCTAGGGACTATGGCTACACCTTC. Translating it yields CASSMSFRLTQPRDYGYTF.

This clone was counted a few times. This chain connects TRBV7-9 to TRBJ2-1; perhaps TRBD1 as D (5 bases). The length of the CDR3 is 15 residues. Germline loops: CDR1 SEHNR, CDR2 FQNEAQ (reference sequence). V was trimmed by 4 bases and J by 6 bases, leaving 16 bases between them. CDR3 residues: CASSSLRAQGNEQFF. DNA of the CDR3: TGTGCCAGCAGCTCCCTACGGGCCCAGGGCAATGAGCAGTTCTTC.

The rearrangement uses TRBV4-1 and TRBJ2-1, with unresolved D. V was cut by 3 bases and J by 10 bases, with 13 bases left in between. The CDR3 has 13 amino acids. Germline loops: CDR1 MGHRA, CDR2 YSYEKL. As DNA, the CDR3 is TGCGCCAGCAGCCATAACAGAATGGGGGAGCAGTTCTTC. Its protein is CASSHNRMGEQFF.

CDR3: CASSLGLVVGTGELFF. The DNA for the CDR3 is TGCGCCAGCAGCTTAGGACTAGTAGTTGGGACCGGGGAGCTGTTTTTT. The chain is built from TRBV5-1 and TRBJ2-2; TRBD2 aligns across 7 bases. Per germline, CDR1 SGHRS and CDR2 YFSETQ. The CDR3 extends over 16 amino acids. The junction had 9 bases not matched to a gene; V was cut back by 2 bases and J by 5 bases.

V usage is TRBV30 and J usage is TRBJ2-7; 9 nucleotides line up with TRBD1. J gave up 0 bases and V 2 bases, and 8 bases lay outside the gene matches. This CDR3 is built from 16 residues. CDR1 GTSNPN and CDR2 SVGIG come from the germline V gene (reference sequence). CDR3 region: CAWSLRTGANSYEQYF. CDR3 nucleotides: TGTGCCTGGAGTTTGAGGACAGGGGCAAACTCCTACGAGCAGTACTTC.

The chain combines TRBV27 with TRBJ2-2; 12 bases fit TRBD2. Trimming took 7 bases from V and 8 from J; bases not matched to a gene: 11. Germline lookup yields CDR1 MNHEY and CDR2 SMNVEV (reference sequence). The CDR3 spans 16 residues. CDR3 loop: CASTPLAGGPGGELFF. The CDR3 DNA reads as TGTGCCAGCACCCCTCTAGCGGGAGGGCCCGGTGGGGAGCTGTTTTTT.

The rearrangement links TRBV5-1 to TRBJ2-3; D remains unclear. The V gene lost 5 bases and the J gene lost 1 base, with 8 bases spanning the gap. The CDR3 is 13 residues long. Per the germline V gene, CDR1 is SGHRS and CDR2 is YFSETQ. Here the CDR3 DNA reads TGCGCCAGCAGTACCCAGGGCACAGATACGCAGTATTTT. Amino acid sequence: CASSTQGTDTQYF. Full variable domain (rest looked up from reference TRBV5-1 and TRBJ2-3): KAGVTQTPRYLIKTRGQQVTLSCSPISGHRSVSWYQQTPGQGLQFLFEYFSETQRNKGNFPGRFSGRQFSNSRSEMNVSTLELGDSALYLCASSTQGTDTQYFGPGTRLTVL.

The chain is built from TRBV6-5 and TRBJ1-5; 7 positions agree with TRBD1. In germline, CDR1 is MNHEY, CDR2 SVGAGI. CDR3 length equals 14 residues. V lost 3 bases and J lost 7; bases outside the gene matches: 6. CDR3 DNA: TGTGCCAGCAGTTATACAGGGGTCTGGCAGCCCCAGCATTTT. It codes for CASSYTGVWQPQHF.